One sample yielded the 10 T cell receptor beta chains listed below, sequenced in a study of radiotherapy plus CTLA-4 blockade in lung cancer. Only in-frame clones appear in the TCRdb table, and some are missing; sequencing was by immunoSEQ multiplex PCR. This sample has about 80,000 clones; around 80% occur once, and the top ten carry 0.79%. The material sequenced was peripheral blood, taken from a patient treated with radiotherapy plus ipilimumab. The receptor set was obtained from a human donor with non-small cell lung cancer who had stable disease on radiotherapy plus ipilimumab.

The V and J genes are TRBV30 and TRBJ2-7; possibly TRBD2 for D (6 bases). This CDR3 spans 14 amino acids. V was shortened by 2 bases and J by 2 bases, with 13 bases between the two germline ends. CDR1 is GTSNPN, CDR2 SVGIG, per germline (reference sequence). This chain's CDR3 is CAWSPLATPYEQYF. Here the CDR3 DNA reads TGTGCCTGGAGTCCCCTAGCGACTCCCTACGAGCAGTACTTC.

The chain carries TRBV5-6 and TRBJ1-2; TRBD1 matches at 11 bases. Germline trimming cut 2 bases from V and 4 bases from J; bases unmatched to any gene: 7. This CDR3 has 16 amino acids. Germline V gene data show CDR1 as SGHDT and CDR2 as YYEEEE. The CDR3 spells CASSFRTGGDRYGYTF. The CDR3 nucleotides read TGTGCCAGCAGCTTCAGGACAGGGGGCGACCGCTATGGCTACACCTTC.

In nucleotides, the CDR3 is TGTGCCAGTAGTATAGATCTATCGACGCTCGTAGGGGGCTACACCTTC. Its translation is CASSIDLSTLVGGYTF. The chain recombines TRBV19 with TRBJ1-2; D ambiguous. Germline values: CDR1 LNHDA, CDR2 SQIVND (reference sequence). There are 16 residues in the CDR3. V lost 0 bases and J lost 8, with 19 bases in between.

CDR3 sequence (DNA): TGTGCCTGGAGTGTACAAGGGGGGCCGCGGGAGACCCAGTACTTC. Its translation: CAWSVQGGPRETQYF. This chain connects TRBV30 to TRBJ2-5; TRBD1 or TRBD2 may be the D gene (6 bases each). V was trimmed by 0 bases and J by 5 bases, leaving 16 bases between them. CDR3 size: 15 residues. Germline loops: CDR1 GTSNPN, CDR2 SVGIG (reference sequence).

This chain links TRBV11-3 with TRBJ2-1; D may be TRBD2 (6 bases). CDR3 length equals 14 residues. Trimming removed 1 base from V and 9 bases from J, with 13 bases in between. Germline V gene sequence: CDR1 SGHNT, CDR2 YENEEA. Here the CDR3 reads CASSLAGGTGEQFF. In nucleotides, the CDR3 is TGTGCCAGCAGCTTAGCCGGAGGGACTGGTGAGCAGTTCTTC.

The V gene is TRBV14, the J gene TRBJ1-2, with D perhaps matching TRBD1 (6 bases). In germline, CDR1 is SGHDN, CDR2 FVKESK. The CDR3 totals 15 residues. V was pared by 0 bases and J by 7 bases, with 15 bases between. CDR3 nucleotide sequence: TGTGCCAGCAGCCAAGATACGGGGGGCCGATCTGGCTACACCTTC. Encoded protein: CASSQDTGGRSGYTF.

The rearrangement links TRBV6-1 to TRBJ1-2; TRBD1 is a possible D gene (5 bases). The CDR3 extends over 13 amino acids. The germline CDR1 and CDR2 sequences are MNHNS and SASEGT. V lost 7 bases and J 2 bases, leaving 11 bases between the germline ends. The CDR3 spells CASMGRGNYGYTF. The CDR3 DNA is TGTGCCAGCATGGGGAGGGGAAACTATGGCTACACCTTC.

Here the CDR3 DNA reads TGTGCCAGCAGTGTTACAGTGGGAGGGACAGGGGGTGAAAAACTGTTTTTT. This encodes CASSVTVGGTGGEKLFF. The chain employs TRBV25-1 and TRBJ1-4; 11 bases line up with TRBD1. Losses at the gene ends were 4 bases for V and 7 bases for J; bases not matched to a gene: 11. Germline V gene lookup returns CDR1 MGHDK and CDR2 SYGVNS. The CDR3 has 17 residues.

The chain uses TRBV6-6 and TRBJ1-1, with D tentatively TRBD1 (6 bases). Germline CDR1 reads MNHNY; CDR2 reads SVGAGI (reference sequence). This CDR3 is built from 13 residues. Trimming removed 5 bases at V and 5 bases at J, with 12 bases between. CDR3 residues: CASSQQGWTEAFF. In nucleotides, the CDR3 is TGTGCCAGCAGTCAACAGGGATGGACTGAAGCTTTCTTT.

The V gene is TRBV11-2, the J gene TRBJ1-3; D is ambiguous. CDR3 length equals 13 residues. Trimming pared 4 bases from V and 4 bases from J, leaving 8 bases between. Per germline, CDR1 SGHAT and CDR2 FQNNGV. The CDR3 loop is CASSSPPGNTIYF. CDR3 bases: TGTGCCAGCAGCTCACCCCCCGGAAACACCATATATTTT.